What follows is one T cell receptor beta chain and its context. Its antigen is still unknown. Base qualities are not provided; no much larger clone lies one nucleotide away. The source of the sample is a study of T cell responses to AZD1222 COVID-19 vaccine (dated by TCRdb to the early 2020s). With respect to the entire study: Because spike-specific TCR depth and breadth did not differ between the two schedules, AZD1222 recipients who got a second dose at roughly 4 weeks were pooled with those who got a second dose at roughly 12 weeks. A total of about 250 trial participants underwent TCR sequencing, of whom 207 had received two doses of AZD1222 and around 25 had received two doses of the MenACWY control vaccine. Trial participants were enrolled into age subgroups of 18-55, 56-69 and 70-plus years, which contained 148, 28 and 57 TCR-sequenced participants, respectively.

Measured from the cysteine to the phenylalanine, the CDR3 is 15 residues long. Only CDR3 DNA is held: 45 bases, read in frame from base 1. CDR1 and CDR2, looked up from the germline V gene, are KGHSH and LQKENI. Trimming removed 1 base from V and 7 bases from J; the gene matches leave 5 bases unexplained. The label giving this sample's time point can be read as: baseline before first vaccination. Vaccinee samples came from UK trials COV001 and COV002, including a single-blind randomized controlled phase 2/3 trial of AZD1222 (ChAdOx1 nCoV-19) in healthy adults. Trial participant PBMC samples were collected at day 0 and day 28 after the second dose for TCRbeta chain sequencing. The paper as a whole reports these results and caveats: Reportedly, close to half of the unique spike-specific TCRs recognized epitopes lying outside the regions that are mutated in the B.1.351 and B.1.1.7 variants. Because no day 14 peak-response samples were available, repertoires were characterized only after the peak T cell response. A significant rise in spike-specific TCR breadth and depth was observed after two AZD1222 doses relative to day 0 and relative to MenACWY recipients. Conclusions about previously exposed vaccinees are limited, since just a handful of AZD1222 recipients were seropositive for SARS-CoV-2 at baseline. Vaccine-associated CD4 TCRs spanned the whole spike protein, with dominant responses in regions 160-218 and 743-854. The 56-69-year group was small, and its depth increase did not reach significance, likely because of low power. Participants were mostly white British and included more females than males, and it was suggested by the authors that clonal diversity may have been underestimated.

The CDR3 regions of human TCRbeta chains were analyzed by immunosequencing. Regarding the original processing steps: TCRs in the repertoires were matched against a reference library of SARS-CoV-2-specific TCRs that had been generated with the MIRA antigen-specificity platform. Breadth meant the fraction of unique TCRs that were SARS-CoV-2-associated, whereas depth meant the fraction of total T cells that were SARS-CoV-2-associated. Using the MIRA data, each spike-specific TCR was assigned both to the spike region to which the TCR was reactive and to a CD4 or CD8 class. Log10-transformed breadth and depth values were compared by one-way ANOVA with Sidak's multiple comparisons tests. TCRdb limited this immuneACCESS table to in-frame rearrangements with V and J called. A share of clones is missing; checked studies link under half to unresolved V genes, and the rest is unexplained. V and J calls and clone size are copied from that table; D and trimming were computed from the DNA. The sample table contains about 160,000 clones; only one count was recorded for around 92% of them. The biggest ten clones account for approximately 0.88% of the sample.

The receptor chain draws on TRBV18 and TRBJ2-1; 9 middle bases align to TRBD2. Here the sequenced sample was peripheral blood, taken on day 0 of AZD1222 vaccination. The sequence came from an adult in good health. CDR3 sequence: CASSPRISGGNEQFF. Here is the DNA: TGTGCCAGCTCACCACGGATTAGCGGGGGTAATGAGCAGTTCTTC.